This TCR beta chain was captured by sequencing in a study of shared clonotypes between healthy human individuals. Regarding the study as a whole: Only a few donors were included, so the genetic and exposure-history diversity represented was limited.

Trimming shortened V by 5 bases and J by 0 bases, and 12 bases separated the two germline ends. Germline CDR1 reads SGHTA; CDR2 reads FQGTGA. This CDR3 region has 15 residues. In the original workflow: With immunoSEQ giving junction-only sequences and no quality scores, filtering differed. TCRdb's table, derived via immunoSEQ multiplex PCR, lists solely in-frame clones and lacks some. The DNA was the basis for D and trimming; V, J and clone size are from that table. Of about 480,000 clones listed, approximately 85% are singletons. Those who donated were healthy HIV-negative adults, with no recent acute infections or vaccinations reported. Around 90 million PBMCs per unsorted sample were used for genomic DNA. About this clone itself: Its antigen is as yet unknown.

V and J are TRBV7-3 and TRBJ2-3; D is unresolved. The sequence derives from a woman aged 40 to 50 in good health. Some clones in this sample may be carry-over from other donors' samples. Material: PBMCs. CDR3 residues: CASSPGTTSTDTQYF. Written as DNA, the CDR3 is TGTGCCAGCAGCCCCGGTACAACGAGCACAGATACGCAGTATTTT.